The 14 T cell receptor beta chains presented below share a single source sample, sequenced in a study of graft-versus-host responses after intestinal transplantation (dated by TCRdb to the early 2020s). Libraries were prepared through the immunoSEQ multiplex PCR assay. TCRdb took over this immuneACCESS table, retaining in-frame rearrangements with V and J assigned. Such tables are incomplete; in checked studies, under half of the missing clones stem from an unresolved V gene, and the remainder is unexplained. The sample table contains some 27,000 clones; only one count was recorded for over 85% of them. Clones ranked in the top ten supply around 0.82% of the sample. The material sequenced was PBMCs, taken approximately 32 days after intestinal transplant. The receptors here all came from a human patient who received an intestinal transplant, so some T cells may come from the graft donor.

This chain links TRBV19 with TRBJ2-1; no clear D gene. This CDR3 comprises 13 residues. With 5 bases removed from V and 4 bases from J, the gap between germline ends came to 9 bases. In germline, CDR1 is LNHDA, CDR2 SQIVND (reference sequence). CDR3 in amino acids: CASSPHQYNEQFF. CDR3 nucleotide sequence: TGTGCCAGTAGTCCACACCAGTACAATGAGCAGTTCTTC. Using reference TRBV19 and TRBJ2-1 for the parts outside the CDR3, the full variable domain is DGGITQSPKYLFRKEGQNVTLSCEQNLNHDAMYWYRQDPGQGLRLIYYSQIVNDFQKGDIAEGYSVSREKKESFPLTVTSAQKNPTAFYLCASSPHQYNEQFFGPGTRLTVL.

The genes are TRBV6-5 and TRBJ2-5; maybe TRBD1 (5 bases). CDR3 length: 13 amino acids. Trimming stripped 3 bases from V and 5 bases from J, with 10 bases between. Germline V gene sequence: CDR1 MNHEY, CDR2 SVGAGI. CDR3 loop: CASSYRGSETQYF. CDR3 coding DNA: TGTGCCAGCAGTTATAGGGGATCGGAGACCCAGTACTTC.

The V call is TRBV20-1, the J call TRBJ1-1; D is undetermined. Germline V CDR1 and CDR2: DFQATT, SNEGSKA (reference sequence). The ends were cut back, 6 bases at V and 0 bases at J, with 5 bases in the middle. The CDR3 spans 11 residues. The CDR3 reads CSAPMNTEAFF. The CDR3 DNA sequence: TGCAGTGCCCCGATGAACACTGAAGCTTTCTTT.

For the CDR3, the DNA is TGCAGCGTGGAATCCGGAAAGGCTGAAGCTTTCTTT. It codes for CSVESGKAEAFF. This rearrangement joins TRBV29-1 to TRBJ1-1; D is unclear. The V end was cut by 6 bases, the J end by 6 bases, with 14 bases between. The CDR3 totals 12 residues. The germline V gene has CDR1 SQVTM and CDR2 ANQGSEA.

The CDR3 region has the DNA TGTGCCAGCAGCGTGGACGGGAGCCCCCACAATGAGCAGTTCTTC. Its translation: CASSVDGSPHNEQFF. The chain carries TRBV9 and TRBJ2-1, with D tentatively TRBD2 (6 bases). CDR1 is SGDLS and CDR2 is YYNGEE in the germline V gene. The germline V and J ends were trimmed by 2 bases and 5 bases, with 14 bases remaining between them. The CDR3 covers 15 residues.

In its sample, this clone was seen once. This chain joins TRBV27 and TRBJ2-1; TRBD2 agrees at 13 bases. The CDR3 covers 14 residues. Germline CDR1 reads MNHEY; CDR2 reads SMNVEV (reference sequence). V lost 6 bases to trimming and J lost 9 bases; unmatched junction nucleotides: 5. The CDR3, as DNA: TGTGCCAGCAGCGGGACTAGCGGGAACTTTGAGCAGTTCTTC. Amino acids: CASSGTSGNFEQFF.

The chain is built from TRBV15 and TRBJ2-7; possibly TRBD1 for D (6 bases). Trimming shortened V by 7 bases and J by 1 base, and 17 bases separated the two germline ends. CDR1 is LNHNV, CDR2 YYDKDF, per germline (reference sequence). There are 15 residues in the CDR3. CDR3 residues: CATTEDLRGSYEQYF. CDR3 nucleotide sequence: TGTGCCACCACCGAAGACCTCAGGGGATCCTACGAGCAGTACTTC.

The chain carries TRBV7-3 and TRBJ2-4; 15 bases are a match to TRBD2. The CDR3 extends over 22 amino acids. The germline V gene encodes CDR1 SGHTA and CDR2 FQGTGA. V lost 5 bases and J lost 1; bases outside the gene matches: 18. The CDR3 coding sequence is TGTGCCAGCAGCCCCCTGACGGTACCGGGACTAGCGGGAGGTGGGGCCAAAAACATTCAGTACTTC. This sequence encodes CASSPLTVPGLAGGGAKNIQYF.

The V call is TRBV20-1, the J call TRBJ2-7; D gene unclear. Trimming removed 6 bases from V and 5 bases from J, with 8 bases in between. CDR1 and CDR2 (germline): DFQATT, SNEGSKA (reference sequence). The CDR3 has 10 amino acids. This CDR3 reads CSARFNEQYF. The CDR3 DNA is TGCAGTGCCAGGTTCAACGAGCAGTACTTC.

CDR3 coding DNA: TGCAGCGTTGGAGGGGGCTCGTACACCGGGGAGCTGTTTTTT. This codes for CSVGGGSYTGELFF. The V gene is TRBV29-1, the J gene TRBJ2-2, with TRBD1 matching 7 bases. Germline V gene sequence: CDR1 SQVTM, CDR2 ANQGSEA. The V gene end was trimmed by 4 bases and the J gene end by 3 bases; junction bases not matched to a gene: 5. The CDR3 covers 14 residues.

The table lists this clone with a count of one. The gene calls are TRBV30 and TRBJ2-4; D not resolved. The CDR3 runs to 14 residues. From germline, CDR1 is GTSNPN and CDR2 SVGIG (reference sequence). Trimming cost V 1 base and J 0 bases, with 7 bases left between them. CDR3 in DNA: TGTGCCTGGAGTGCCCAGGCAGCCAAAAACATTCAGTACTTC. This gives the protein CAWSAQAAKNIQYF.

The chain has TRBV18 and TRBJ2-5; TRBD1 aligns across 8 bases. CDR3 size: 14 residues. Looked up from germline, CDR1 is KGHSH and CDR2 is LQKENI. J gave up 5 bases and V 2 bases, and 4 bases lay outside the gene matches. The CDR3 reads CASSPGQGRETQYF. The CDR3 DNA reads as TGTGCCAGCTCACCAGGACAGGGCCGGGAGACCCAGTACTTC.

The CDR3 DNA sequence: TGTGCCAGCAGCAAAGCTTCCGGGGGCAACTACAATGAGCAGTTCTTC. Amino acid sequence: CASSKASGGNYNEQFF. This sequence joins TRBV7-2 and TRBJ2-1, with D possibly called TRBD1 or TRBD2 (6 bases each). The germline gives CDR1 SGHTA, CDR2 FQGNSA. V lost 5 bases to trimming and J lost 3 bases, with 17 bases between them. This CDR3 has 16 amino acids.

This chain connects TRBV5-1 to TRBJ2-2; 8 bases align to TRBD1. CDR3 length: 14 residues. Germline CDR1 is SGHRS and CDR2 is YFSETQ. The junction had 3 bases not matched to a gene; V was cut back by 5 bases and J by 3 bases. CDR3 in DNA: TGCGCCAGCAGTGAACAGGGGGACACCGGGGAGCTGTTTTTT. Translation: CASSEQGDTGELFF. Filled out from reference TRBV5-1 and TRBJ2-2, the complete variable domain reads KAGVTQTPRYLIKTRGQQVTLSCSPISGHRSVSWYQQTPGQGLQFLFEYFSETQRNKGNFPGRFSGRQFSNSRSEMNVSTLELGDSALYLCASSEQGDTGELFFGEGSRLTVL.